This TCR beta chain appears in the sequencing data of a study of regulatory T cells in long-lasting Graves disease. Building of the TCR beta libraries involved iRepertoire HTBI primers and Arm-PCR of CDR3 regions. TCRdb independently ran MiXCR on the multiplex PCR reads; one entry per CDR3 protein. The table has about 220,000 distinct CDR3 sequences, about 16% seen once. Stated time point: newly diagnosed GD, antithyroid drugs for less than 3 months. PBMC-extracted RNA yielded the TCR library. The CDR3 spans 16 residues. The germline V gene has CDR1 SEHNR and CDR2 FQNEAQ (reference sequence). Study-wide points: Having only a small sample size may have limited accuracy.

As to this clonotype: Its specificity is not known. It is likely a read error: a sequence one base away is far more abundant.

Sequenced here: peripheral blood mononuclear cells (PBMCs), sampled at new diagnosis, from a patient treated with antithyroid drugs. This receptor was taken from a female donor with Graves disease. V is TRBV7-9 and J is TRBJ2-3; D might be TRBD2 (6 bases). TRBJ2-5 matches the DNA end more closely, so the J call is doubtful. CDR3 in DNA: TGTGCCAGCAGCTCCCCCGAGGTGCGGGGACGGGAGACCCAGTACTTC. Encoded protein: CASSSPEVRGRETQYF.